The entry that follows covers one T cell receptor (beta chain) sequence. This clonotype occurred many times. The antigen it binds to is not known. No quality values exist for individual bases; no much larger clone is one base distant. The CDR3 covers 13 residues, taking in both the cysteine and the phenylalanine. The retained sequence is limited to the CDR3, 39 bases, with the frame set at the first base. V and J are truncated by 2 bases and 5 bases respectively, leaving an intervening sequence of 10 bases. The instrument was an Illumina HiSeq 2500. Quantitative 5'-RACE with molecular barcodes was the method used to prepare the TCR beta libraries. Turning to the authors' computational methods: To identify disease-linked TCR variants, a new computational method was used, one built on a probabilistic model of VDJ rearrangement. TCRdb itself trimmed the public reads at Q25 with fastp, ran MiXCR and retained productive beta chains. A single entry per CDR3 protein holds the most common genes and DNA from its merged rows. The V and J calls reflect TCRdb's pipeline rather than the authors' work. Within this sample are some 220,000 distinct CDR3 sequences, with about 7.3% of them counted one time only. The ten largest account for 14% of the sample.

The data were taken from a study of CD8 T cells in ankylosing spondylitis (dated by TCRdb to about 2017). With regard to the full study: T cell receptor beta repertoires were profiled in healthy donors and ankylosing spondylitis patients so that disease-linked TCR variants could be found. The full study cohort was made up of under 30 ankylosing spondylitis patients and over 90 healthy donors. Samples of peripheral blood were taken, and for ankylosing spondylitis patients, synovial fluid was collected as well. What the authors observed across the whole study: The disease-linked clones had a CD8+ phenotype and were found at relatively low frequencies in peripheral blood. Some of the motif variants had been reported before in the synovial fluid and blood of reactive arthritis patients, a finding that suggests common disease-initiation mechanisms. The disease-linked clones were reported as significantly enriched in matched synovial fluid samples from ankylosing spondylitis patients. A TCR beta motif of 8 or 9 highly homologous amino acid variants appeared characteristic of blood from ankylosing spondylitis patients.

The clonotype originates from a male donor with ankylosing spondylitis. Sequencing input: blood, either unsorted or a sorted T cell fraction (not recorded which). The rearranged segments are TRBV12-3 or TRBV12-4 and TRBJ2-7, and TRBD2 may be the D gene, going by 5 matching bases. The CDR3 is CASSLSRGNEQYF. The sequenced DNA is TGTGCCAGCAGTTTAAGTCGAGGGAACGAGCAGTACTTC.